A selection of T cell receptor beta chains follows, all from one sample in a study of blood T cell repertoires in COVID-19. Measured with immunoSEQ multiplex PCR; TCRdb has only the in-frame clones, and not every one. The table shows about 140,000 clones, with 80% to 90% occurring only once. The sample was peripheral blood. The receptors were sampled from a woman between 50 and 59 years old with acute or convalescent COVID-19. The CDR3 runs from the conserved cysteine through the conserved F or W. The order of the fields is V gene, clone size, J gene, D gene, CDR3 protein, CDR3 DNA. A D gene is named only where the DNA matches it firmly. Not all rows give a size; the values are once, few, many and, for expanded clones, a class.

V gene: TRBV5-4; clone size: few; J gene: TRBJ2-7; D gene: TRBD2; CDR3 protein: CASSLGLAGDEQYF; CDR3 DNA: TGTGCCAGCAGCTTGGGACTAGCGGGAGATGAGCAGTACTTC
V gene: TRBV5-1; clone size: -; J gene: TRBJ2-1; D gene: TRBD2; CDR3 protein: CASSAGLARSPYNEQFF; CDR3 DNA: TGCGCCAGCAGCGCCGGACTAGCGAGGTCCCCCTACAATGAGCAGTTCTTC
V gene: TRBV19; clone size: -; J gene: TRBJ1-5; D gene: TRBD1; CDR3 protein: CASSTGGDQPQHF; CDR3 DNA: TGTGCCAGTAGCACAGGGGGGGATCAGCCCCAGCATTTT
V gene: TRBV5-8; clone size: once; J gene: TRBJ2-1; D gene: TRBD2; CDR3 protein: CASRDPSGRSYNEQFF; CDR3 DNA: TGTGCCAGCAGGGACCCTAGCGGGAGGTCCTACAATGAGCAGTTCTTC
V gene: TRBV5-1; clone size: -; J gene: TRBJ2-3; D gene: TRBD1; CDR3 protein: CASSLQGAGTDTQYF; CDR3 DNA: TGCGCCAGCAGCTTACAGGGGGCAGGCACAGATACGCAGTATTTT
V gene: TRBV27; clone size: -; J gene: TRBJ2-7; D gene: -; CDR3 protein: CASSLGFGTHSYEQYF; CDR3 DNA: TGTGCCAGCAGTTTAGGGTTCGGGACACACTCCTACGAGCAGTACTTC
V gene: TRBV7-3; clone size: -; J gene: TRBJ1-1; D gene: -; CDR3 protein: CASSLSGYTEAFF; CDR3 DNA: TGTGCCAGCAGCTTATCAGGTTACACTGAAGCTTTCTTT
V gene: TRBV5-6; clone size: -; J gene: TRBJ1-2; D gene: -; CDR3 protein: CASSTTTNYGYTF; CDR3 DNA: TGTGCCAGCAGCACGACAACTAACTATGGCTACACCTTC
V gene: TRBV4-2; clone size: -; J gene: TRBJ2-5; D gene: TRBD2; CDR3 protein: CASSQGVYEREARETQYF; CDR3 DNA: TGTGCCAGCAGCCAAGGCGTATATGAGCGGGAGGCCCGAGAGACCCAGTACTTC
V gene: TRBV10-3; clone size: -; J gene: TRBJ2-1; D gene: TRBD1; CDR3 protein: CAIRPAGGAGNEQFF; CDR3 DNA: TGTGCCATCAGGCCCGCAGGGGGCGCCGGCAATGAGCAGTTCTTC
V gene: TRBV6-1; clone size: once; J gene: TRBJ1-1; D gene: -; CDR3 protein: CASSEAPGWGNTEAFF; CDR3 DNA: TGTGCCAGCAGTGAAGCGCCGGGATGGGGTAACACTGAAGCTTTCTTT
V gene: TRBV19; clone size: -; J gene: TRBJ2-1; D gene: TRBD1; CDR3 protein: CASSYGGTGWDNEQFF; CDR3 DNA: TGTGCCAGTAGTTATGGAGGGACAGGGTGGGACAATGAGCAGTTCTTC
V gene: TRBV28; clone size: -; J gene: TRBJ2-2; D gene: -; CDR3 protein: CASVRGNTGELFF; CDR3 DNA: TGTGCCAGCGTAAGAGGTAACACCGGGGAGCTGTTTTTT
V gene: TRBV24-1; clone size: -; J gene: TRBJ1-4; D gene: -; CDR3 protein: CATSDPTGPNEKLFF; CDR3 DNA: TGTGCCACCAGTGACCCGACAGGCCCTAATGAAAAACTGTTTTTT
V gene: TRBV7-2; clone size: -; J gene: TRBJ2-7; D gene: -; CDR3 protein: CASSLAGVVGEQYF; CDR3 DNA: TGTGCCAGCAGCTTAGCAGGGGTAGTGGGGGAGCAGTACTTC
V gene: TRBV4-1; clone size: -; J gene: TRBJ1-3; D gene: TRBD1; CDR3 protein: CASSLRQGTGNTIYF; CDR3 DNA: TGCGCCAGCAGCCTGCGACAGGGGACTGGAAACACCATATATTTT
V gene: TRBV29-1; clone size: -; J gene: TRBJ2-4; D gene: -; CDR3 protein: CSVATVKDLAKNIQYF; CDR3 DNA: TGCAGCGTGGCGACAGTAAAAGACCTAGCCAAAAACATTCAGTACTTC
V gene: TRBV19; clone size: -; J gene: TRBJ1-1; D gene: TRBD1; CDR3 protein: CASSKGGTGGFNTEAFF; CDR3 DNA: TGTGCCAGTAGCAAAGGGGGGACAGGGGGATTTAACACTGAAGCTTTCTTT
V gene: TRBV3-1/TRBV3-2; clone size: -; J gene: TRBJ2-3; D gene: TRBD1; CDR3 protein: CASSQRTGGQKISTDTQYF; CDR3 DNA: TGTGCCAGCAGCCAAAGGACAGGGGGGCAGAAAATTAGCACAGATACGCAGTATTTT
V gene: TRBV2; clone size: once; J gene: TRBJ1-2; D gene: -; CDR3 protein: CASSEASGGRGNGYTF; CDR3 DNA: TGTGCCAGCAGTGAAGCTAGCGGGGGGCGAGGTAATGGCTACACCTTC
V gene: TRBV19; clone size: -; J gene: TRBJ1-1; D gene: -; CDR3 protein: CASTPPSGGAAGYTEAFF; CDR3 DNA: TGTGCCAGTACCCCCCCCTCTGGGGGGGCGGCGGGGTATACTGAAGCTTTCTTT
V gene: TRBV24-1; clone size: -; J gene: TRBJ1-2; D gene: -; CDR3 protein: CATSESGYPYNYGYTF; CDR3 DNA: TGTGCCACCAGTGAATCAGGGTACCCTTATAACTATGGCTACACCTTC
V gene: TRBV2; clone size: -; J gene: TRBJ1-2; D gene: -; CDR3 protein: CASSGPLGGRGYGYTF; CDR3 DNA: TGTGCCAGCAGTGGACCCCTCGGAGGGAGGGGCTATGGCTACACCTTC
V gene: TRBV5-1; clone size: once; J gene: TRBJ1-2; D gene: TRBD1; CDR3 protein: CASSFKQGGYGYTF; CDR3 DNA: TGCGCCAGCAGCTTTAAACAGGGGGGCTATGGCTACACCTTC